Below are 4 T cell receptor beta chains sequenced from a single sample in a study of regulatory T cells in long-lasting Graves disease. Documented time point: newly diagnosed GD, antithyroid drugs for less than 3 months. PBMC RNA was the source of the TCR library. Building the TCR beta libraries relied on iRepertoire HTBI primers, and CDR3 regions underwent Arm-PCR. From the multiplex PCR reads, TCRdb called clonotypes with MiXCR, one entry per CDR3 protein. The sample has approximately 300,000 distinct CDR3 sequences, more than 15% seen once; the top ten hold roughly 40%. This specimen was peripheral blood mononuclear cells (PBMCs), taken at new diagnosis, from a patient treated with antithyroid drugs. The receptors were sampled from a female donor with Graves disease.

There are many counts of this clonotype. The genes are TRBV19 and TRBJ2-5, with D perhaps given as TRBD1 or TRBD2 (5 bases each). The CDR3 is made up of 15 amino acids. The germline V and J ends were trimmed by 3 bases and 0 bases, with 11 bases remaining between them. Per the germline V gene, CDR1 is LNHDA and CDR2 is SQIVND (reference sequence). The CDR3 nucleotides read TGTGCCAGTAGTATGGGGGATAAGTACCAAGAGACCCAGTACTTC. As protein: CASSMGDKYQETQYF.

This clonotype was picked up a small number of times. This rearrangement joins TRBV28 to TRBJ1-4, with unresolved D. Per germline, CDR1 MDHEN and CDR2 SYDVKM. V was shortened by 2 bases and J by 6 bases, with 7 bases between the two germline ends. The CDR3 has 13 amino acids. CDR3 sequence: CASSLGPYEKLFF. As DNA, the CDR3 is TGTGCCAGCAGTTTAGGGCCGTATGAAAAACTGTTTTTT. Using reference TRBV28 and TRBJ1-4 for the parts outside the CDR3, the full variable domain is DVKVTQSSRYLVKRTGEKVFLECVQDMDHENMFWYRQDPGLGLRLIYFSYDVKMKEKGDIPEGYSVSREKKERFSLILESASTNQTSMYLCASSLGPYEKLFFGSGTQLSVL.

This clonotype was recorded many times. This chain links TRBV19 with TRBJ2-7; tentative D call: TRBD2 (6 bases). Trimming pared 5 bases from V and 5 bases from J, leaving 19 bases between. In germline, CDR1 is LNHDA, CDR2 SQIVND (reference sequence). The CDR3 contains 15 residues. Here the CDR3 reads CASSARSGRANEQYF. The CDR3 nucleotides read TGTGCCAGTAGTGCCCGTAGCGGAAGGGCGAACGAGCAGTACTTC.

Only one count was recorded for this clonotype. A read error may be the cause here, since a much bigger clone is one base away. The rearrangement uses TRBV2 and TRBJ2-5, with D maybe TRBD1 (6 bases). Germline CDR1 SNHLY, CDR2 FYNNEI. CDR3 length: 17 residues. The germline V and J ends were trimmed by 6 bases and 5 bases, with 25 bases remaining between them. The CDR3 bases are TGTGCCAGCAGCAAAGGGACCTGGGACACCACCTCCGAGACCCAGTACTTC. It yields the protein CASSKGTWDTTSETQYF.